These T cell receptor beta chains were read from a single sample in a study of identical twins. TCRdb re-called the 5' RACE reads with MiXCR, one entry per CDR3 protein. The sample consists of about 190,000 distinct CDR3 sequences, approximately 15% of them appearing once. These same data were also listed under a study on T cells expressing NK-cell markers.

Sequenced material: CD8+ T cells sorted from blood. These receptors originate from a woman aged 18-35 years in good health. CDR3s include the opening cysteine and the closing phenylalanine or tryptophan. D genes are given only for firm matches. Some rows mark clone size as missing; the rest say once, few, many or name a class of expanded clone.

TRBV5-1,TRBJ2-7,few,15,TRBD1,CASRPTADRGSEQYF,TGCGCCAGCCGGCCCACCGCGGACAGGGGTAGCGAGCAGTACTTC
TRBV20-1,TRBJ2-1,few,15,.,CSARGGASIRNEQFF,TGCAGTGCTAGAGGGGGGGCCTCCATTCGTAATGAGCAGTTCTTC
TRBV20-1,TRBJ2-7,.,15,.,CSAHEGAGISYEQYF,TGCAGTGCCCACGAAGGGGCAGGAATATCCTACGAGCAGTACTTC
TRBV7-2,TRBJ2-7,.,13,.,CASTPGTAYEQYF,TGTGCCAGCACCCCAGGGACCGCCTACGAGCAGTACTTC
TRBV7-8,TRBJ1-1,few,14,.,CASSLAAAGDEAFF,TGTGCCAGCAGCTTAGCGGCGGCGGGGGATGAAGCTTTCTTT
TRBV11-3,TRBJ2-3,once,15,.,CASSFGTASTDTQYF,TGTGCCAGCAGCTTCGGAACTGCCAGCACAGATACGCAGTATTTT
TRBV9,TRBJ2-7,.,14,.,CASCCRDTSYEQYF,TGTGCCAGTTGTTGCCGGGACACCTCCTACGAGCAGTACTTC
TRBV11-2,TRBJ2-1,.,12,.,CASSHRVSEQFF,TGTGCCAGCAGCCATAGGGTTTCGGAGCAGTTCTTC
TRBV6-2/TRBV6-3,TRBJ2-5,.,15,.,CASSYSEAGPETQYF,TGTGCCAGCAGTTACTCAGAGGCCGGGCCCGAAACCCAGTACTTC
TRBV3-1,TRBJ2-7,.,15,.,CASSQDYRLLSEQYF,TGTGCCAGCAGCCAAGATTATAGACTACTCAGCGAGCAGTACTTC
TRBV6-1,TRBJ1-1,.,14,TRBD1,CASSRTGGETEAFF,TGTGCCAGCAGCAGGACAGGGGGCGAGACTGAAGCTTTCTTT
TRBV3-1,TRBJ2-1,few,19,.,CASSQAGPYDLSSYNEQFF,TGTGCCAGCAGCCAAGCGGGCCCGTATGACCTTAGCTCCTACAATGAGCAGTTCTTC
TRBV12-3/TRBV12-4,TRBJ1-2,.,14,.,CASSLVLYNYGYTF,TGTGCCAGCAGTTTAGTCCTTTATAACTATGGCTACACCTTC
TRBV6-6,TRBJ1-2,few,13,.,CASSYPDNYGYTF,TGTGCCAGCAGTTACCCAGATAACTATGGCTACACCTTC
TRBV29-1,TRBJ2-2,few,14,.,CSVGGGPNTGELFF,TGCAGCGTTGGAGGCGGACCGAACACCGGGGAGCTGTTTTTT
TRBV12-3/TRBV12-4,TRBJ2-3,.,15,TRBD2,CASSLGLAGSDTQYF,TGTGCCAGCAGTTTGGGACTAGCGGGTTCAGATACGCAGTATTTT
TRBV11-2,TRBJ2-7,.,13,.,CASSVYRGYEQYF,TGTGCCAGCAGCGTTTACCGGGGATATGAGCAGTACTTC
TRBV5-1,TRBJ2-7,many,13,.,CASSLRSFYEQYF,TGCGCCAGCAGCTTGAGAAGTTTCTACGAGCAGTACTTC
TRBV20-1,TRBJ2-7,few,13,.,CSARKRISDEQYF,TGCAGTGCTAGAAAGAGAATTAGCGACGAGCAGTACTTC
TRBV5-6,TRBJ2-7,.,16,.,CASSRALGIEYYEQYF,TGTGCCAGCAGCCGTGCTTTGGGGATTGAATACTACGAGCAGTACTTC
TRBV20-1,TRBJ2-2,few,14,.,CSARDDSNTGELFF,TGCAGTGCTAGGGATGACTCGAACACCGGGGAGCTGTTTTTT
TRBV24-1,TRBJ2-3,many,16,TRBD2,CATSDSGTSTGDTQYF,TGTGCCACCAGTGATTCCGGGACTAGCACCGGGGATACGCAGTATTTT
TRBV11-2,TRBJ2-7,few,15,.,CASSLHFPRDYEQYF,TGTGCCAGCAGCTTACACTTCCCCAGGGACTACGAGCAGTACTTC
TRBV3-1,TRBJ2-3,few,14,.,CASSQVGYTDTQYF,TGTGCCAGCAGCCAAGTTGGCTACACAGATACGCAGTATTTT
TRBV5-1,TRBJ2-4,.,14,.,CASRPGTAGNIQYF,TGCGCCAGCAGACCCGGGACCGCGGGAAACATTCAGTACTTC
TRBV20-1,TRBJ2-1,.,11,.,CSARDLNEQFF,TGCAGTGCTAGAGACTTGAATGAGCAGTTCTTC
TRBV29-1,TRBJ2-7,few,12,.,CSARRDTNEQYF,TGCAGCGCCCGCCGGGACACTAACGAGCAGTACTTC
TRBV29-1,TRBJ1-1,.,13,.,CSAPDSKNTEAFF,TGCAGCGCGCCGGACAGTAAGAACACTGAAGCTTTCTTT
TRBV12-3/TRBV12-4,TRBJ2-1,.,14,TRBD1,CASRLGTGSNEQFF,TGTGCCAGCAGACTTGGGACAGGGAGCAATGAGCAGTTCTTC
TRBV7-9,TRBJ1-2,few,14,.,CASSLDAGDNGYTF,TGTGCCAGCAGCTTAGACGCAGGGGATAATGGCTACACCTTC
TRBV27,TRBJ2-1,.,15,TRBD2,CASSPGTSGSVEQFF,TGTGCCAGCAGTCCCGGGACTAGCGGGAGTGTCGAGCAGTTCTTC
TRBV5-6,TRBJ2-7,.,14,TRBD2,CASSLPSGGSEQYF,TGTGCCAGCAGCTTGCCTAGCGGGGGCTCTGAGCAGTACTTC
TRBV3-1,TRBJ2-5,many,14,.,CASSQEWTTETQYF,TGTGCCAGCAGCCAAGAGTGGACTACAGAGACCCAGTACTTC
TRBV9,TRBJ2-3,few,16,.,CASSPRGGQSTDTQYF,TGTGCCAGCAGCCCTCGTGGGGGACAAAGCACAGATACGCAGTATTTT
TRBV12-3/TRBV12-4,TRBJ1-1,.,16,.,CASSLKPGRGDTEAFF,TGTGCCAGCAGTTTAAAACCGGGACGGGGGGACACTGAAGCTTTCTTT
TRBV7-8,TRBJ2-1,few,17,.,CASSLEILGNPYNEQFF,TGTGCCAGCAGCTTGGAGATTTTGGGGAATCCCTACAATGAGCAGTTCTTC
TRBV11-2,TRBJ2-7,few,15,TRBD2,CASSLGLAGIYEQYF,TGTGCCAGCAGCTTAGGACTAGCGGGAATCTACGAGCAGTACTTC
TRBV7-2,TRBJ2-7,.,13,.,CASSSDLTYEQYF,TGTGCCAGCAGCTCGGATCTTACCTACGAGCAGTACTTC
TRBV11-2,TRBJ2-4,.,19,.,CASSLDWWEHGQVKNIQYF,TGTGCCAGCAGCTTAGATTGGTGGGAACACGGCCAGGTCAAAAACATTCAGTACTTC
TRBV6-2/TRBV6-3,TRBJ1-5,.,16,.,CASSYVPGGYDQPQHF,TGTGCCAGCAGTTACGTCCCGGGGGGTTACGATCAGCCCCAGCATTTT
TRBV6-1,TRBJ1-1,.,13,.,CASSQDGNPEAFF,TGTGCCAGCAGTCAGGACGGGAACCCTGAAGCTTTCTTT
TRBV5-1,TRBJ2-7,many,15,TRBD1,CASSLGDRPTYEQYF,TGCGCCAGCAGCTTGGGGGACAGACCGACCTACGAGCAGTACTTC
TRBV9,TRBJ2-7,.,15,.,CASSVGQSSTYEQYF,TGTGCCAGCAGCGTAGGACAGAGTTCGACCTACGAGCAGTACTTC
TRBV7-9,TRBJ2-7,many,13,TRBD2,CASSFSGSYEQYF,TGTGCCAGCAGCTTTAGCGGGAGCTACGAGCAGTACTTC